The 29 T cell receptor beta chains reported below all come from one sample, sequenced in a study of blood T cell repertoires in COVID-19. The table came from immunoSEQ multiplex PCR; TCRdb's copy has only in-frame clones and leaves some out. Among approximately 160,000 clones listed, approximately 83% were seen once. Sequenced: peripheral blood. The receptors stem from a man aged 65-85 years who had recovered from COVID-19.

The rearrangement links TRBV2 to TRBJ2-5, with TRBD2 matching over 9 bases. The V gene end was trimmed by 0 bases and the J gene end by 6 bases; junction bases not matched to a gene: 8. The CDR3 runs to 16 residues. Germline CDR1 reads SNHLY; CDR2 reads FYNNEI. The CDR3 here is CASSEARSSGIKTQYF. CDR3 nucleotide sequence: TGTGCCAGCAGTGAAGCGCGGTCTAGCGGGATCAAGACCCAGTACTTC.

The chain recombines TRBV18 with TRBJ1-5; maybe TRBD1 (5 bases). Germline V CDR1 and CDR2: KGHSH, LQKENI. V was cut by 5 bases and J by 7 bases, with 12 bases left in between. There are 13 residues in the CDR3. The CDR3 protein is CASSGGENQPQHF. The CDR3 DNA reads TGTGCCAGCTCAGGGGGGGAGAACCAGCCCCAGCATTTT.

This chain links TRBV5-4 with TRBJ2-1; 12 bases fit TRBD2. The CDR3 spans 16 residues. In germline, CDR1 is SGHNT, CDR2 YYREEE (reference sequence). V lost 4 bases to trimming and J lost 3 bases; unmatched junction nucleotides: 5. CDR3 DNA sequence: TGTGCCAGCAGCGCTAGCGGGAGGGCCATCTACAATGAGCAGTTCTTC. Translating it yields CASSASGRAIYNEQFF.

In DNA, the CDR3 is TGCAGCGATCGGACAGGGCCGAATGAAAAACTGTTTTTT. This gives the protein CSDRTGPNEKLFF. The V and J genes are TRBV29-1 and TRBJ1-4; 8 positions agree with TRBD1. The CDR3 totals 13 residues. Per germline, CDR1 SQVTM and CDR2 ANQGSEA. The junction had 6 bases not matched to a gene; V was cut back by 7 bases and J by 5 bases.

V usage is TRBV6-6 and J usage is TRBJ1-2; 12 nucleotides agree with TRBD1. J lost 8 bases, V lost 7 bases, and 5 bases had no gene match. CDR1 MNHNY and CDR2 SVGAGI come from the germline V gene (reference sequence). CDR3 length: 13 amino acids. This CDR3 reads CASKGTGGEGYTF. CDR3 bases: TGTGCCAGCAAAGGGACAGGGGGCGAGGGCTACACCTTC.

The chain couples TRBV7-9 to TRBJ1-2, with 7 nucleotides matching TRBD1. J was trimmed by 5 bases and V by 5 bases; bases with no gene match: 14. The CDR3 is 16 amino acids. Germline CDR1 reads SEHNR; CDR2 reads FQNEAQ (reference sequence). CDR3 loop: CASSPVRDSPTYGYTF. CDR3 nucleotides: TGTGCCAGCAGCCCCGTTCGGGACAGCCCCACTTATGGCTACACCTTC.

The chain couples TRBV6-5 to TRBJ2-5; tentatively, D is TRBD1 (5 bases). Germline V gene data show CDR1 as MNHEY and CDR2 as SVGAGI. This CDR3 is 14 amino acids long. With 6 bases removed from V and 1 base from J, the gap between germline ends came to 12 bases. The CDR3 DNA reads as TGTGCCAGCAGAAGGACAACATTCCAAGAGACCCAGTACTTC. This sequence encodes CASRRTTFQETQYF.

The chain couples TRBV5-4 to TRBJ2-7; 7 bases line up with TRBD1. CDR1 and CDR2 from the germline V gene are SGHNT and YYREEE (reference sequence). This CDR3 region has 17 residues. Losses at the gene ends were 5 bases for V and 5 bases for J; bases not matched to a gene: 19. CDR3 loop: CASSPPRQGLNPHEQYF. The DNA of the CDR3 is TGTGCCAGCAGTCCCCCCCGACAGGGCCTCAACCCACACGAGCAGTACTTC.

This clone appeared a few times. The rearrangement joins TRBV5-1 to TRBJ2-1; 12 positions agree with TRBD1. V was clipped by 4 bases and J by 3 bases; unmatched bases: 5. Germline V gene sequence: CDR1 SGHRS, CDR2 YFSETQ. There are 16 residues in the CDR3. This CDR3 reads CASSRDRGLIYNEQFF. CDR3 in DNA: TGCGCCAGCAGCAGGGACAGGGGGCTAATCTACAATGAGCAGTTCTTC. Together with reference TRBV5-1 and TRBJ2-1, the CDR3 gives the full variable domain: KAGVTQTPRYLIKTRGQQVTLSCSPISGHRSVSWYQQTPGQGLQFLFEYFSETQRNKGNFPGRFSGRQFSNSRSEMNVSTLELGDSALYLCASSRDRGLIYNEQFFGPGTRLTVL.

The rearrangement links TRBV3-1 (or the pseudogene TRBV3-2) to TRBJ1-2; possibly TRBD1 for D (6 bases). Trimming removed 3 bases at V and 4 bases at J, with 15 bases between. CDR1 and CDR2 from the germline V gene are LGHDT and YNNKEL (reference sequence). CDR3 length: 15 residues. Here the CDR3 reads CASSHTGTPFYGYTF. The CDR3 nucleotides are TGTGCCAGCAGCCACACCGGGACACCTTTCTATGGCTACACCTTC.

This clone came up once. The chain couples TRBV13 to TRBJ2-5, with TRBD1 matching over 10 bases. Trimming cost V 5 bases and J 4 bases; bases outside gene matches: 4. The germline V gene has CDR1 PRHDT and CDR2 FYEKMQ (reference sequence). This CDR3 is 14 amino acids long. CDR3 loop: CASSTRTGGETQYF. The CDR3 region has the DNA TGTGCCAGCAGCACCCGGACAGGGGGAGAGACCCAGTACTTC.

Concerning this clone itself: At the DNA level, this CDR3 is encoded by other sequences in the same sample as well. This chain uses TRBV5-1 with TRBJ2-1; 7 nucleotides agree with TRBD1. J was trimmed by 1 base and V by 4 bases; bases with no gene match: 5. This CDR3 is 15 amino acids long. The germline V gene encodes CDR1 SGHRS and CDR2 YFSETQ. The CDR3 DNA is TGCGCCAGCAGCCCGGGACAGACGTCCTACAATGAGCAGTTCTTC. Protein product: CASSPGQTSYNEQFF.

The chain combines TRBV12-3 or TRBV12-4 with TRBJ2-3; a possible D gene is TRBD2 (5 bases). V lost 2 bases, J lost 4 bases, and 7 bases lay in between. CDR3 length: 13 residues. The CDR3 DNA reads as TGTGCCAGCAGTTTACTCGGGGCAGATACGCAGTATTTT. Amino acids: CASSLLGADTQYF.

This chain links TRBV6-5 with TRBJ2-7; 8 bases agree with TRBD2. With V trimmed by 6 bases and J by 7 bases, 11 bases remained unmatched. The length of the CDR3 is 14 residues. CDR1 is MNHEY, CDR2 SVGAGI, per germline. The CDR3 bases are TGTGCCAGCAGCCGCGCCGGGACTAGTAGGGAGCAGTACTTC. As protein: CASSRAGTSREQYF.

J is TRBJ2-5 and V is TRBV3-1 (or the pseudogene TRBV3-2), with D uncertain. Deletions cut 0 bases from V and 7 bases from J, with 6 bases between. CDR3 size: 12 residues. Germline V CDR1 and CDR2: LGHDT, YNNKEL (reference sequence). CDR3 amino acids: CASSQDQRTQYF. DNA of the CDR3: TGTGCCAGCAGCCAAGACCAGCGGACCCAGTACTTC.

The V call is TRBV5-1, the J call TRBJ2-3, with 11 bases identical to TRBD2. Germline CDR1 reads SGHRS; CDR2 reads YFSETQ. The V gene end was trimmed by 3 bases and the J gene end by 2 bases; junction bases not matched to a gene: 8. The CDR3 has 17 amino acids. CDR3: CASSSQTSGATTDTQYF. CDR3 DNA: TGCGCCAGCAGCTCCCAGACTAGCGGGGCAACCACAGATACGCAGTATTTT.

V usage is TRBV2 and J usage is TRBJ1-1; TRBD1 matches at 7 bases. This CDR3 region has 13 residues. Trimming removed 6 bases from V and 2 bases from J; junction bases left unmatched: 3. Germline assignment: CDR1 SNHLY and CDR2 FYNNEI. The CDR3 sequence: CASSRDSNTEAFF. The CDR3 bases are TGTGCCAGCAGCCGGGACAGCAACACTGAAGCTTTCTTT.

In DNA, the CDR3 is TGTGCCAGCAGCCAAACAGACGAAATGCTAGCCAAAAACATTCAGTACTTC. Its protein is CASSQTDEMLAKNIQYF. The chain couples TRBV4-2 to TRBJ2-4; D is unresolved. The CDR3 is 17 amino acids. Trimming took off 2 bases at V and 0 bases at J, with 14 bases between the two ends. The germline gives CDR1 LGHNA, CDR2 YNFKEQ.

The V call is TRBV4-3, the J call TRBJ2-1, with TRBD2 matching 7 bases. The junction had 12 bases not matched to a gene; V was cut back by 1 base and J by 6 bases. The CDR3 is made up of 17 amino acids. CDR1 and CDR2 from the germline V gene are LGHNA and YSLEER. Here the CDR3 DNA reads TGCGCCAGCAGCCAAGTAGTGGGAGGGCCATTACGCAATGAGCAGTTCTTC. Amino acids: CASSQVVGGPLRNEQFF.

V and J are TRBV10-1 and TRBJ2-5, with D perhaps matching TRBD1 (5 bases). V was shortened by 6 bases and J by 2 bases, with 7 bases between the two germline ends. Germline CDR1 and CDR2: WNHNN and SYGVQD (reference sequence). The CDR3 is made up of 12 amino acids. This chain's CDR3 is CASSAGQETQYF. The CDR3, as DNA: TGCGCCAGCAGCGCAGGGCAAGAGACCCAGTACTTC.

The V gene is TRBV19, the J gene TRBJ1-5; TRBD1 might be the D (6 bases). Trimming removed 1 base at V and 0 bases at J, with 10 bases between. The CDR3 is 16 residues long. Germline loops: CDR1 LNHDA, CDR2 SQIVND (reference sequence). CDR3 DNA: TGTGCCAGTAGTATAGTCACAGGGAGTAGCAATCAGCCCCAGCATTTT. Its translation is CASSIVTGSSNQPQHF.

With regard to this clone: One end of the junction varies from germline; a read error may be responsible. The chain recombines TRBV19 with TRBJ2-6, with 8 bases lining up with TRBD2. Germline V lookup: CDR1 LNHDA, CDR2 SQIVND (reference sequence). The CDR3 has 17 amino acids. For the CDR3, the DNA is TGTGCCAGTAGTTCGGTAGCGGGACGGCGTGGGACCAACGTCCTGACTTTC. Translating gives CASSSVAGRRGTNVLTF.

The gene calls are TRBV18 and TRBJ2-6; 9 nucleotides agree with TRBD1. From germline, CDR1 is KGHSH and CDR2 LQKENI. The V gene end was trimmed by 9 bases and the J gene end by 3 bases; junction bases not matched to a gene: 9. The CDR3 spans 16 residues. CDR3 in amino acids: CASSGQGLRGANVLTF. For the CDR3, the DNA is TGTGCCAGTTCTGGACAGGGGTTACGTGGGGCCAACGTCCTGACTTTC.

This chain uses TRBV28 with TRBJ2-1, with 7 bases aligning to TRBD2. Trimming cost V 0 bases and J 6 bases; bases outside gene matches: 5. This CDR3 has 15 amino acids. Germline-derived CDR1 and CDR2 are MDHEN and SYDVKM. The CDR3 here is CASSLWASGSNEQFF. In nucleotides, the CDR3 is TGTGCCAGCAGTTTATGGGCTAGCGGCAGCAATGAGCAGTTCTTC. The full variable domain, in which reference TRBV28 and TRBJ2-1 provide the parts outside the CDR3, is DVKVTQSSRYLVKRTGEKVFLECVQDMDHENMFWYRQDPGLGLRLIYFSYDVKMKEKGDIPEGYSVSREKKERFSLILESASTNQTSMYLCASSLWASGSNEQFFGPGTRLTVL.

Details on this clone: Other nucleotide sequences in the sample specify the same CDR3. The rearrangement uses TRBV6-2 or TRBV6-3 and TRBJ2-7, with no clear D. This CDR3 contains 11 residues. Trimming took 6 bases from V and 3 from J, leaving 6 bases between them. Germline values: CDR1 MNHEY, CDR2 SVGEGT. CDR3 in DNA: TGTGCCAGCAGCTCACTCTACGAGCAGTACTTC. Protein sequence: CASSSLYEQYF.

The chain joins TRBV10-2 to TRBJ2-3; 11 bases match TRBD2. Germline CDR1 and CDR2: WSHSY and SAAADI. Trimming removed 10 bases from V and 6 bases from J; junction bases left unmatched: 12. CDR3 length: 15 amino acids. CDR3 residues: CATQGTSGHTDTQYF. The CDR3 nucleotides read TGCGCCACCCAAGGGACTAGCGGCCACACGGATACGCAGTATTTT.

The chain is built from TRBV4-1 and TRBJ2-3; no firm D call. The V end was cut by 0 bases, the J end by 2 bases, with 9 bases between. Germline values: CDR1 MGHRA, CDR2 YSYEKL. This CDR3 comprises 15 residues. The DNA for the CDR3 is TGCGCCAGCAGCCAAGATGAAGCGCCCACAGATACGCAGTATTTT. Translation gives CASSQDEAPTDTQYF.

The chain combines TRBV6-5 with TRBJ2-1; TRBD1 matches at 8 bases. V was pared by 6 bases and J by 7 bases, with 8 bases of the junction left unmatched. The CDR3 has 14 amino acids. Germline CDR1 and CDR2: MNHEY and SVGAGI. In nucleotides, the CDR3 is TGTGCCAGCAGGCCGGACAGGGAAAGGAATGAGCAGTTCTTC. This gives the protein CASRPDRERNEQFF.

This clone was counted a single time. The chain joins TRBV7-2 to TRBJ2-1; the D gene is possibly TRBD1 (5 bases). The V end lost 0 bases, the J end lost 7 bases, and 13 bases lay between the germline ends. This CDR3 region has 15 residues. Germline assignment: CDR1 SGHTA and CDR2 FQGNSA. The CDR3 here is CASSLAPRVGNEQFF. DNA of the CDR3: TGTGCCAGCAGCTTAGCCCCCAGGGTGGGAAATGAGCAGTTCTTC.